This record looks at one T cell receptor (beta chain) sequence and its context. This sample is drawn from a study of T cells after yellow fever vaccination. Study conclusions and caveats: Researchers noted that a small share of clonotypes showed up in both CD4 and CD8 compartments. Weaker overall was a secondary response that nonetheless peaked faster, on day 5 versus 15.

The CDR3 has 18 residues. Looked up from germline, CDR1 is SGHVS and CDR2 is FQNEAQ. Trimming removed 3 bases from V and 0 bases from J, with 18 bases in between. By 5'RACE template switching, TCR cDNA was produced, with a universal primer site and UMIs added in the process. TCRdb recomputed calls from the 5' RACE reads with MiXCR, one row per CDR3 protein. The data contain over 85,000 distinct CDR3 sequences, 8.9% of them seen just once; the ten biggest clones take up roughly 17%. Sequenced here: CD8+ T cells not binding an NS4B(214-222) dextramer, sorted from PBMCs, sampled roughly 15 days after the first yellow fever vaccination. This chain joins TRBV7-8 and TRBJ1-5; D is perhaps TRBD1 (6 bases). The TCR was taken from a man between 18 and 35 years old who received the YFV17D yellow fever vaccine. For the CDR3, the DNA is TGTGCCAGCAGCTTCCAGGGGCAGGGATGGGATAGCAATCAGCCCCAGCATTTT. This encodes CASSFQGQGWDSNQPQHF.